Sequencing of this TCR beta chain was carried out in a study of post-analysis software for immune sequencing data. Study-level findings and limits: Controls' normalized Chao1 diversity significantly exceeded that of multiple sclerosis patients. A handful of TRBV segments appeared more often in patients than in controls, and TRBV5-6, TRBV5-1 and TRBV20-1 were among these.

V lost 5 bases and J lost 8, with 15 bases in between. The CDR3 runs 13 residues. The germline V gene has CDR1 SGHVS and CDR2 FNYEAQ. Notes on this clonotype: Its antigen is not known.

The library was made from cDNA and included unique molecular identifiers. MiXCR, applied by TCRdb to the PCR reads, yields one record per CDR3 protein. Seen here are some 260,000 distinct CDR3 sequences, 36% observed once, and the top ten hold less than 6%. Sequencing used blood. The V and J genes are TRBV7-6 and TRBJ1-2, with TRBD1 as a possible D gene (5 bases). This TCR derives from a girl aged 5-17 years with multiple sclerosis. The chain's CDR3 is CASSPGFLTGYTF. In DNA, the CDR3 is TGTGCCAGCAGCCCAGGGTTCCTCACCGGCTACACCTTC.